The 29 T cell receptor beta chains reported below all come from one sample, sequenced in a study of blood T cells in healthy people across ages. It was with a sample-barcoded 5' primer and a J-beta primer mix that a second PCR of about 7 to 12 cycles was run. MiXCR, run by TCRdb on the 5' RACE reads, gives a single entry per CDR3 protein. The sample has 1,300,000 or so distinct CDR3 sequences, approximately 59% seen once. The sequencing sample was made of blood. Receptors originate from a man younger than 35 in good health.

The chain has TRBV10-3 and TRBJ2-3, with 12 nucleotides matching TRBD1. V lost 7 bases to trimming and J lost 6 bases; unmatched junction nucleotides: 11. Germline-derived CDR1 and CDR2 are ENHRY and SYGVKD. The CDR3 totals 16 residues. The DNA for the CDR3 is TGTGCCATCAACTCCGGGACAGGGGGCAATGAGGATACGCAGTATTTT. Translated: CAINSGTGGNEDTQYF.

J is TRBJ2-5 and V is TRBV4-3, with D perhaps given as TRBD1 or TRBD2 (5 bases each). The CDR3 loop spans 13 amino acids. Germline lookup yields CDR1 LGHNA and CDR2 YSLEER. V shed 3 bases and J shed 11 bases, with 16 bases lying between them. The CDR3 loop reads CASSQVTEGRQYF. The DNA of the CDR3 is TGCGCCAGCAGCCAGGTGACCGAGGGGCGGCAGTACTTC.

This rearrangement joins TRBV14 to TRBJ2-4; D unresolved. The DNA end lines up better with TRBJ2-7; the J call may be wrong. Per germline, CDR1 SGHDN and CDR2 FVKESK. The CDR3 is 14 residues long. CDR3 DNA: TGTGCCAGCAGCCCCGACACCCTTCGATACGAGCAGTACTTC. This encodes CASSPDTLRYEQYF.

The V and J genes are TRBV20-1 and TRBJ1-2, with 7 positions matching TRBD1. CDR3 length: 15 residues. Germline V CDR1 and CDR2: DFQATT, SNEGSKA (reference sequence). The J segment lost 2 bases and the V segment lost 0 bases, leaving 6 bases of the junction unmatched. The CDR3 loop is CSARDRSRGNYGYTF. CDR3 nucleotide sequence: TGCAGTGCTAGAGATCGGAGCAGGGGGAACTATGGCTACACCTTC.

Remarks on this clonotype: Germline and junction disagree at one end, which may indicate a read error. CDR3 protein: CACSVRLGEQYF. The CDR3, as DNA: TGTGCCTGTAGTGTACGATTGGGAGAGCAGTACTTC. This chain joins TRBV30 and TRBJ2-7; unclear D gene. Germline V CDR1 and CDR2: GTSNPN, SVGIG (reference sequence). The CDR3 is 12 residues long.

This clonotype was seen at least ten times. The J gene is TRBJ2-5, the V gene TRBV20-1; tentative D call: TRBD2 (6 bases). V lost 5 bases and J lost 5, with 21 bases in between. CDR3 length: 15 residues. Per germline, CDR1 DFQATT and CDR2 SNEGSKA (reference sequence). The CDR3 nucleotides read TGCAGTGCTGCTCGGGACTCCCGTGGGATTGAGACCCAGTACTTC. Translated, it gives CSAARDSRGIETQYF.

This clonotype has a handful of counts. The J gene is TRBJ2-7, the V gene TRBV6-2 or TRBV6-3; possible D gene TRBD1, 6 bases. Germline CDR1 is MNHEY and CDR2 is SVGEGT. The CDR3 has 15 residues. Trimming took 1 base from V and 7 from J, leaving 17 bases between them. For the CDR3, the DNA is TGTGCCAGCAGTTACTGGGGGACAACCCCTACGGAGCAGTACTTC. Its protein product is CASSYWGTTPTEQYF.

This clonotype was seen once. One end of the junction varies from germline; a read error may be responsible. The chain uses TRBV7-8 and TRBJ1-5; 9 nucleotides agree with TRBD1. CDR1 is SGHVS, CDR2 FQNEAQ, per germline. CDR3 length: 16 amino acids. CDR3 amino acids: CANSQIFGQGNQPQHF. The CDR3 coding sequence is TGTGCCAACAGCCAAATTTTTGGACAGGGGAATCAGCCCCAGCATTTT.

The gene calls are TRBV12-3 or TRBV12-4 and TRBJ1-2; D is unresolved. Between the trimmed V and J ends, which lost 3 bases and 6 bases, there was a span of 8 bases. The CDR3 loop spans 12 amino acids. The CDR3 loop reads CASSFGVNGYTF. The CDR3 DNA sequence: TGTGCCAGCAGTTTCGGGGTGAATGGCTACACCTTC.

The count of this clonotype is one. This sequence joins TRBV10-3 and TRBJ2-3, with unresolved D. V was cut by 2 bases and J by 0 bases, with 15 bases left in between. CDR1 and CDR2 (germline): ENHRY, SYGVKD. The length of the CDR3 is 17 residues. The CDR3 protein is CAISEKNRATSTDTQYF. In nucleotides, the CDR3 is TGTGCCATCAGTGAGAAGAACAGAGCAACTAGCACAGATACGCAGTATTTT.

This clonotype occurred a few times. The V and J genes are TRBV5-1 and TRBJ2-7; D not certain. This CDR3 region has 13 residues. Trimming shortened V by 3 bases and J by 2 bases, and 9 bases separated the two germline ends. Germline V CDR1 and CDR2: SGHRS, YFSETQ. The CDR3 protein is CASSSIQPYEQYF. The CDR3 DNA is TGCGCCAGCAGCTCCATCCAACCCTACGAGCAGTACTTC.

In this sample, this clonotype turned up a few times. The rearrangement joins TRBV29-1 to TRBJ1-2, with TRBD1 identical over 8 bases. CDR1 is SQVTM, CDR2 ANQGSEA, per germline. V shed 7 bases and J 3 bases; nucleotides not matched to a gene: 13. This CDR3 has 15 residues. The CDR3 region is CSASQHLTGDYGYTF. The CDR3, as DNA: TGCAGCGCAAGCCAACACCTGACAGGGGACTATGGCTACACCTTC.

The table lists this clonotype with a count of one. This rearrangement joins TRBV7-9 to TRBJ2-1; 7 nucleotides agree with TRBD2. Germline lookup yields CDR1 SEHNR and CDR2 FQNEAQ (reference sequence). The V segment lost 4 bases and the J segment 4 bases; nucleotides outside the gene matches: 10. The CDR3 contains 16 residues. This chain's CDR3 is CASSSNRLAGYNEQFF. CDR3 bases: TGTGCCAGCAGCTCCAATCGACTAGCAGGGTACAATGAGCAGTTCTTC. Combining the CDR3 with reference TRBV7-9 and TRBJ2-1 gives the whole variable domain DTGVSQNPRHKITKRGQNVTFRCDPISEHNRLYWYRQTLGQGPEFLTYFQNEAQLEKSRLLSDRFSAERPKGSFSTLEIQRTEQGDSAMYLCASSSNRLAGYNEQFFGPGTRLTVL.

The chain is built from TRBV12-3 or TRBV12-4 and TRBJ1-3; D perhaps matches TRBD1 (5 bases). Trimming took off 1 base at V and 0 bases at J, with 7 bases between the two ends. This CDR3 spans 15 amino acids. The CDR3 sequence is CASSLEDNSGNTIYF. The CDR3 DNA is TGTGCCAGCAGTTTAGAGGACAACTCTGGAAACACCATATATTTT.

The CDR3 spells CACPQGPGYTF. The DNA of the CDR3 is TGTGCCTGTCCCCAGGGACCTGGCTACACCTTC. The chain couples TRBV30 to TRBJ1-2; a weak D match, TRBD1 (5 bases). Germline lookup yields CDR1 GTSNPN and CDR2 SVGIG (reference sequence). Trimming pared 6 bases from V and 7 bases from J, leaving 12 bases between. The CDR3 runs 11 residues.

The chain combines TRBV13 with TRBJ2-5, with D unresolved. Trimming shortened V by 5 bases and J by 1 base, and 8 bases separated the two germline ends. The CDR3 runs to 13 residues. Germline CDR1 PRHDT, CDR2 FYEKMQ (reference sequence). In DNA, the CDR3 is TGTGCCAGCAGCGGACCCTCCCAAGAGACCCAGTACTTC. Protein product: CASSGPSQETQYF. The complete variable domain, with remaining parts taken from reference TRBV13 and TRBJ2-5, reads AAGVIQSPRHLIKEKRETATLKCYPIPRHDTVYWYQQGPGQDPQFLISFYEKMQSDKGSIPDRFSAQQFSDYHSELNMSSLELGDSALYFCASSGPSQETQYFGPGTRLLVL.

The rearrangement links TRBV27 to TRBJ1-1; no clear D gene. The germline V gene has CDR1 MNHEY and CDR2 SMNVEV (reference sequence). There are 13 residues in the CDR3. Trimming took 6 bases from V and 1 from J, leaving 9 bases between them. The CDR3 reads CASRALPNTEAFF. CDR3 in DNA: TGTGCCAGCAGGGCCCTTCCGAACACTGAAGCTTTCTTT.

This chain connects TRBV7-9 to TRBJ1-2; possible D gene TRBD1, 5 bases. The CDR3 is 17 amino acids. Trimming shortened V by 0 bases and J by 8 bases, and 22 bases separated the two germline ends. The germline V gene encodes CDR1 SEHNR and CDR2 FQNEAQ (reference sequence). The CDR3 protein is CASSLAQGSRNGGGYTF. DNA of the CDR3: TGTGCCAGCAGCTTAGCGCAGGGCAGCCGGAATGGAGGAGGCTACACCTTC.

The chain recombines TRBV20-1 with TRBJ2-1, with TRBD1 as a possible D gene (6 bases). The CDR3 consists of 14 residues. V lost 4 bases and J 9 bases, leaving 19 bases between the germline ends. Germline loops: CDR1 DFQATT, CDR2 SNEGSKA (reference sequence). CDR3 sequence reads: CSATSRGLGREQFF. CDR3 coding DNA: TGCAGTGCTACCAGCAGGGGTTTGGGGCGTGAGCAGTTCTTC.

The chain links TRBV27 to TRBJ2-1; possible D gene TRBD2, 6 bases. CDR3 length: 16 amino acids. The germline V and J ends were trimmed by 3 bases and 0 bases, with 12 bases remaining between them. Looked up from germline, CDR1 is MNHEY and CDR2 is SMNVEV (reference sequence). DNA for the CDR3: TGTGCCAGCAGTTTTGCAGGACTACACTCCTACAATGAGCAGTTCTTC. Its translation is CASSFAGLHSYNEQFF.

This clonotype showed up just a few times. V is TRBV6-2 or TRBV6-3 and J is TRBJ2-3; TRBD2 is a possible D gene (6 bases). Per germline, CDR1 MNHEY and CDR2 SVGEGT. V shed 2 bases and J shed 6 bases, with 9 bases lying between them. There are 13 residues in the CDR3. CDR3: CASSYNLADTQYF. The CDR3 DNA sequence: TGTGCCAGCAGTTACAATCTAGCGGATACGCAGTATTTT.

This clonotype was picked up a small number of times. The rearrangement links TRBV29-1 to TRBJ2-7; TRBD1 might be the D (6 bases). V shed 5 bases and J shed 6 bases, with 17 bases lying between them. Germline-derived CDR1 and CDR2 are SQVTM and ANQGSEA. This CDR3 is built from 13 residues. The CDR3 loop is CSVLLAGVGEQYF. CDR3 bases: TGCAGCGTTCTGTTGGCAGGGGTTGGCGAGCAGTACTTC.

The V call is TRBV4-3, the J call TRBJ2-2, with D possibly TRBD1 on 5 matching bases. Per the germline V gene, CDR1 is LGHNA and CDR2 is YSLEER. The CDR3 spans 14 residues. Trimming stripped 1 base from V and 5 bases from J, with 8 bases between. The CDR3 region has the DNA TGCGCCAGCAGCCAAGGTCCAGGGACCGGGGAGCTGTTTTTT. Protein product: CASSQGPGTGELFF.

CDR3 protein: CSASEASGSTSYEQYF. CDR3 DNA sequence: TGCAGTGCTAGTGAGGCTAGCGGGAGTACTTCCTACGAGCAGTACTTC. This sequence joins TRBV20-1 and TRBJ2-7; 10 positions agree with TRBD2. Germline CDR1 reads DFQATT; CDR2 reads SNEGSKA (reference sequence). V shed 3 bases and J 1 base; nucleotides not matched to a gene: 9. CDR3 length: 16 residues.

The chain recombines TRBV6-6 with TRBJ1-1; D might be TRBD1 (5 bases). The length of the CDR3 is 15 residues. Trimming took 6 bases from V and 1 from J, leaving 15 bases between them. Germline lookup yields CDR1 MNHNY and CDR2 SVGAGI (reference sequence). This CDR3 reads CASRRGGEENTEAFF. The CDR3 DNA reads as TGTGCCAGCAGACGGGGGGGGGAAGAGAACACTGAAGCTTTCTTT.

The count of this clonotype is one. CDR3 residues: CACEQVVGTYEQYF. The CDR3 DNA reads TGTGCCTGCGAACAGGTAGTTGGGACCTACGAGCAGTACTTC. The chain is built from TRBV30 and TRBJ2-7, with TRBD1 as a possible D gene (5 bases). The V gene lost 6 bases and the J gene lost 2 bases, with 17 bases spanning the gap. CDR1 and CDR2 from the germline V gene are GTSNPN and SVGIG (reference sequence). This CDR3 is 14 amino acids long.

The chain combines TRBV4-2 with TRBJ2-1, with a tentative D call TRBD2 (5 bases). From germline, CDR1 is LGHNA and CDR2 YNFKEQ. V gave up 3 bases and J gave up 7 bases, with 22 bases separating them. This CDR3 has 17 residues. This CDR3 reads CASSQDLSRRIRNEQFF. The CDR3 nucleotides are TGTGCCAGCAGCCAGGACCTCAGCAGGAGGATTAGGAATGAGCAGTTCTTC.

The chain couples TRBV14 to TRBJ1-4; 7 bases agree with TRBD1. The germline V gene has CDR1 SGHDN and CDR2 FVKESK. CDR3 length: 15 amino acids. V lost 2 bases to trimming and J lost 8 bases; unmatched junction nucleotides: 8. CDR3 nucleotides: TGTGCCAGCAGCCAATACAGGGGCGACGAGGAAAAACTGTTTTTT. Translating it yields CASSQYRGDEEKLFF.

The chain recombines TRBV4-1 with TRBJ2-7; the D gene is possibly TRBD1 (6 bases). V lost 1 base, J lost 5 bases, and 15 bases lay in between. Per the germline V gene, CDR1 is MGHRA and CDR2 is YSYEKL. The CDR3 is 15 residues long. The chain's CDR3 is CASSQVPGASNEQYF. CDR3 coding DNA: TGCGCCAGCAGCCAAGTGCCAGGGGCTAGCAACGAGCAGTACTTC.